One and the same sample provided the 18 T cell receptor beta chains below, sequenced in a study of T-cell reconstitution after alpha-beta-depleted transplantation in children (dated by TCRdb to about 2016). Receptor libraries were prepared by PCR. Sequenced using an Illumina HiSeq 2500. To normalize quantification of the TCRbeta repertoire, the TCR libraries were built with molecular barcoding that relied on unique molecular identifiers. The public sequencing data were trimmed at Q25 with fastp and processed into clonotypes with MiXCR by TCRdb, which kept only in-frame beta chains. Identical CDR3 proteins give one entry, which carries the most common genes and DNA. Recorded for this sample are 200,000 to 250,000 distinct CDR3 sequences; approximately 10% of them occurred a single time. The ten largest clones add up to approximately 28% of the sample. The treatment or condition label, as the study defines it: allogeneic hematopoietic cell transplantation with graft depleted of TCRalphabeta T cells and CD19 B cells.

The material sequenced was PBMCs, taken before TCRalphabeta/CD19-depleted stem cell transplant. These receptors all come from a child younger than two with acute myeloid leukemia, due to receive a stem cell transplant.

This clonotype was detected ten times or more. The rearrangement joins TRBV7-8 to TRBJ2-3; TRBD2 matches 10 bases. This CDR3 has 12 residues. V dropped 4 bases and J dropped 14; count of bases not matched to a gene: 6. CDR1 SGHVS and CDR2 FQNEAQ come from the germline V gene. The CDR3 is CASSSAGGPLYF. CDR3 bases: TGTGCCAGCAGCTCAGCGGGGGGGCCCCTGTATTTT.

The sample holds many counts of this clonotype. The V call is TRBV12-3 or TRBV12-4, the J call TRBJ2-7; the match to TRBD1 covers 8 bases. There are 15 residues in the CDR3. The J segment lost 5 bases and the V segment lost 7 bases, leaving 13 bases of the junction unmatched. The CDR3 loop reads CASTLRQGSRHEQYF. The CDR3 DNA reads TGTGCCAGCACCTTAAGACAGGGGAGTCGGCACGAGCAGTACTTC.

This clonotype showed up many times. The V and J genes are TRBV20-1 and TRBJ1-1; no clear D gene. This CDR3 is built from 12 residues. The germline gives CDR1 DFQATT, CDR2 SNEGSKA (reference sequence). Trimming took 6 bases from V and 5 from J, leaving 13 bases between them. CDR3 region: CSATTRDTEAFF. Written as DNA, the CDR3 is TGCAGTGCCACGACAAGGGATACTGAAGCTTTCTTT.

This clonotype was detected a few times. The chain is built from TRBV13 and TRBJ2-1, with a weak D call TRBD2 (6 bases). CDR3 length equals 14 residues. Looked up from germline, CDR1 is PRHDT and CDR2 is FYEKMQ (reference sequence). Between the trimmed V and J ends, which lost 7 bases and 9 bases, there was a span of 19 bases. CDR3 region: CASTRGRPSAEQFF. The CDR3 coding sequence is TGTGCCAGCACACGAGGACGGCCTAGCGCTGAGCAGTTCTTC.

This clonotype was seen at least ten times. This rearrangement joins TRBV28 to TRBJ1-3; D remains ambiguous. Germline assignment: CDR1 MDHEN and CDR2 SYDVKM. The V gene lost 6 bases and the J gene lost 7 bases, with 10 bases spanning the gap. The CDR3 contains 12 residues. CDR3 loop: CASRAIWNTIYF. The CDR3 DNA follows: TGTGCCAGCAGAGCGATTTGGAACACCATATATTTT.

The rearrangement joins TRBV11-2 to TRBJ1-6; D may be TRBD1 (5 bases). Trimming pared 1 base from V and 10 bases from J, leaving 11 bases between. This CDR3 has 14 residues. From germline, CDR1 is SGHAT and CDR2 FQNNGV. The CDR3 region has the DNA TGTGCCAGCAGCTTAGGCAGGGTAGGCTCACCCCTCCACTTT. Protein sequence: CASSLGRVGSPLHF. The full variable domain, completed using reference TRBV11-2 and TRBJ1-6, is EAGVAQSPRYKIIEKRQSVAFWCNPISGHATLYWYQQILGQGPKLLIQFQNNGVVDDSQLPKDRFSAERLKGVDSTLKIQPAKLEDSAVYLCASSLGRVGSPLHFGNGTRLTVT.

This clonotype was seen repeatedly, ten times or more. CDR3 residues: CSAPHPGASTEAFF. The CDR3 bases are TGCAGTGCCCCCCACCCAGGGGCGAGCACTGAAGCTTTCTTT. The chain uses TRBV20-1 and TRBJ1-1; weak D call: TRBD1 (6 bases). V lost 6 bases, J lost 4 bases, and 18 bases lay in between. From germline, CDR1 is DFQATT and CDR2 SNEGSKA (reference sequence). The CDR3 runs 14 residues.

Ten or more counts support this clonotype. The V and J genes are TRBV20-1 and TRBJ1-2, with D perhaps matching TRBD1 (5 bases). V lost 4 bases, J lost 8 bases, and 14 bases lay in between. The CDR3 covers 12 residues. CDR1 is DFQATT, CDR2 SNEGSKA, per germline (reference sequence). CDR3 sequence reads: CSAIAGIRGYTF. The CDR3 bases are TGCAGTGCTATCGCAGGGATTAGGGGCTACACCTTC.

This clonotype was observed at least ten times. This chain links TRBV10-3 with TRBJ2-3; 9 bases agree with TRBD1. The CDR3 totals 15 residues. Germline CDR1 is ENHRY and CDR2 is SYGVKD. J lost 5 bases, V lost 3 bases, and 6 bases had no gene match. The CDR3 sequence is CAISDRDREGDTQYF. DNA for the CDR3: TGTGCCATCAGTGATCGGGACAGGGAGGGAGATACGCAGTATTTT.

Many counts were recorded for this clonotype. Here the CDR3 reads CASSFGDRDYNEQFF. The CDR3 coding sequence is TGCGCCAGCAGCTTCGGGGACAGGGACTACAATGAGCAGTTCTTC. The chain combines TRBV5-1 with TRBJ2-1, with TRBD1 identical over 9 bases. The V and J ends lost 2 bases and 3 bases, in that order; junction bases with no gene match: 3. Germline lookup yields CDR1 SGHRS and CDR2 YFSETQ. There are 15 residues in the CDR3.

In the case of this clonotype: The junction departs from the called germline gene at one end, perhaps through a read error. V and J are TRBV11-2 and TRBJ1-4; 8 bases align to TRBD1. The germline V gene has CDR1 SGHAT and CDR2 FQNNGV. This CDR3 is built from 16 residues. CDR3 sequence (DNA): TGTGCCAGCAGCTTAGGGGGGACAGGCGTTAATAAAAAACTGTTTTTT. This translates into CASSLGGTGVNKKLFF. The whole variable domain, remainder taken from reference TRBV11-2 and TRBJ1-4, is EAGVAQSPRYKIIEKRQSVAFWCNPISGHATLYWYQQILGQGPKLLIQFQNNGVVDDSQLPKDRFSAERLKGVDSTLKIQPAKLEDSAVYLCASSLGGTGVNKKLFFGSGTQLSVL.

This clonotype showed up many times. CDR3 DNA: TGTGCCAGCAGCGTAGGCCTGGAAGGGACGTATCCGAACACTGAAGCTTTCTTT. Translated, it gives CASSVGLEGTYPNTEAFF. V and J are TRBV9 and TRBJ1-1; D perhaps matches TRBD1 (5 bases). V gave up 0 bases and J gave up 1 base, with 19 bases separating them. The CDR3 is 18 amino acids. CDR1 and CDR2 from the germline V gene are SGDLS and YYNGEE.

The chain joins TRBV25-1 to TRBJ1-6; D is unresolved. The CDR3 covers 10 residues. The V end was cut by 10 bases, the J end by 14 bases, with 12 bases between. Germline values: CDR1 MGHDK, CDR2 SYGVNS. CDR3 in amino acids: CATLGGTLHF. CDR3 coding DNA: TGTGCCACCCTGGGAGGAACCCTCCACTTT.

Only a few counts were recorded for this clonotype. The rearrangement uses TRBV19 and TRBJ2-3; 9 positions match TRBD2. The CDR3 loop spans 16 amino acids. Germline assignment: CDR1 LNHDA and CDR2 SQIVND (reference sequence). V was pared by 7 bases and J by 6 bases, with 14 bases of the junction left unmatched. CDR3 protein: CASTPTLAGFLDTQYF. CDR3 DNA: TGTGCCAGTACCCCTACCCTAGCGGGATTTCTGGATACGCAGTATTTT.

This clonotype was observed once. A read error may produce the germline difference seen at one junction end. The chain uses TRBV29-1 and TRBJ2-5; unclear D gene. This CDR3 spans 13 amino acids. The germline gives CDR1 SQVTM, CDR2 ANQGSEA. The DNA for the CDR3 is TGCAGCGTCGGGCATACCGGCCAAGAGACCCAGCACTTC. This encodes CSVGHTGQETQHF.

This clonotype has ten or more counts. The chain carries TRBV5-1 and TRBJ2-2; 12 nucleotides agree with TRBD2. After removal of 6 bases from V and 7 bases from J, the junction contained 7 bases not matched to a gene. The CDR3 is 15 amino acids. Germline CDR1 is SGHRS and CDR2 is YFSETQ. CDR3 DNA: TGCGCCAGCACCGGACTAGCGGGATCGGACGGGGAGCTGTTTTTT. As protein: CASTGLAGSDGELFF.

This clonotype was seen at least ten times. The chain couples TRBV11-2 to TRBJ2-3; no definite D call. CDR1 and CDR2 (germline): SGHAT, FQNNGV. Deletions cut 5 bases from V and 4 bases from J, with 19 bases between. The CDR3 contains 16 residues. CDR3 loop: CASSQMISATADTQYF. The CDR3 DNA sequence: TGTGCCAGCAGCCAGATGATCTCCGCTACGGCAGATACGCAGTATTTT. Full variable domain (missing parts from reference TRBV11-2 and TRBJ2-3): EAGVAQSPRYKIIEKRQSVAFWCNPISGHATLYWYQQILGQGPKLLIQFQNNGVVDDSQLPKDRFSAERLKGVDSTLKIQPAKLEDSAVYLCASSQMISATADTQYFGPGTRLTVL.

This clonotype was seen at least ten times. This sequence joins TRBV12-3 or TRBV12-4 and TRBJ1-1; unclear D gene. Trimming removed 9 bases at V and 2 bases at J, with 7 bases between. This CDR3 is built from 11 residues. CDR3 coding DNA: TGTGCCAGTATAGACAACACTGAAGCTTTCTTT. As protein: CASIDNTEAFF.